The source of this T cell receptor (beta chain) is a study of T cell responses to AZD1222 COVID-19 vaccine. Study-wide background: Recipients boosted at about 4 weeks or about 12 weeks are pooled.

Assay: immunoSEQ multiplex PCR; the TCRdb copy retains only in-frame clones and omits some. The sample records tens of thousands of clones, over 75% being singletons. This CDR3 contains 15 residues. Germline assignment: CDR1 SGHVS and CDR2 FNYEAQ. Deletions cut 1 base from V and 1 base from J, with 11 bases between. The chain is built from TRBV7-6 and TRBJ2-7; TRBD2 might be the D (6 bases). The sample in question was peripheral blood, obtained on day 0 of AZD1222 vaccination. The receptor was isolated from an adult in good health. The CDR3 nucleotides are TGTGCCAGCAGCTTAGATGAGGGGACTTCCTACGAGCAGTACTTC. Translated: CASSLDEGTSYEQYF.